This TCR beta chain was captured by sequencing in a study of shared clonotypes between healthy human individuals. CD45RO-negative CD8 cells positively selected for CCR7 made up the naive population, which excluded terminally differentiated effector memory CD45RA+ cells. Produced via immunoSEQ multiplex PCR; TCRdb's table is partial and in-frame only. The top ten clones hold roughly 1.1% of a sample with some 2.1 million clones, about 95% of them seen once. The CDR3 totals 14 residues. Trimming shortened V by 7 bases and J by 6 bases, and 16 bases separated the two germline ends. Germline CDR1 reads MDHEN; CDR2 reads SYDVKM.

The rearrangement uses TRBV28 and TRBJ1-5, with a tentative D call TRBD1 (5 bases). This receptor was taken from a man aged 18 to 30 in good health. The sequenced sample was naive CD8+ T cells sorted from blood. DNA of the CDR3: TGTGCCAGCACCGTTATCGGGACGGCTCAGCCCCAGCATTTT. Protein sequence: CASTVIGTAQPQHF.